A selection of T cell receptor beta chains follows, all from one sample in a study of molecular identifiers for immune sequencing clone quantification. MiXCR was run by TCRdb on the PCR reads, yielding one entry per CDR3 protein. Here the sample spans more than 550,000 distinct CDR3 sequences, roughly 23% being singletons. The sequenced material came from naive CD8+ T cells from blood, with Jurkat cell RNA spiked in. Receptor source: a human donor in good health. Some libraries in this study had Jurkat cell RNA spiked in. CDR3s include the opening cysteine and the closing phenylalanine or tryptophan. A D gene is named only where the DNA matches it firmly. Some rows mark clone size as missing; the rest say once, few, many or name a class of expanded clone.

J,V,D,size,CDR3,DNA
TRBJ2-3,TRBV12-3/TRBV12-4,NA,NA,CASSRPSVTSTDTQYF,TGTGCCAGCAGTAGACCCAGTGTTACTAGCACAGATACGCAGTATTTT
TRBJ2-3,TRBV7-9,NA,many,CASSFSRLMAERTDTQYF,TGTGCCAGCAGCTTTAGCCGGCTTATGGCAGAACGCACAGATACGCAGTATTTT
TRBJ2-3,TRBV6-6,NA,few,CASSEDLTDTQYF,TGTGCCAGCAGCGAAGACCTCACAGATACGCAGTATTTT
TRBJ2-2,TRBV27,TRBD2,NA,CASSLNGGDDTGELFF,TGTGCCAGCAGTTTAAATGGGGGGGATGACACCGGGGAGCTGTTTTTT
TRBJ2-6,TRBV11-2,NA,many,CASSLGGGTNVLTF,TGTGCCAGCAGCTTAGGAGGCGGGACCAACGTCCTGACTTTC
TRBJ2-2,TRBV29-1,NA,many,CSVVSAKQNTGELFF,TGCAGCGTTGTATCGGCCAAACAGAACACCGGGGAGCTGTTTTTT
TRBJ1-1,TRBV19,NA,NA,CASSIDPGGANTEAFF,TGTGCCAGTAGTATAGACCCAGGAGGGGCGAACACTGAAGCTTTCTTT
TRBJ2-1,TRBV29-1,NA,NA,CSVLGREVSYNEQFF,TGCAGCGTTCTGGGCAGGGAGGTATCCTACAATGAGCAGTTCTTC
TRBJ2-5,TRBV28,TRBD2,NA,CASSLWGSELAGPQYGETQYF,TGTGCCAGCAGTTTATGGGGATCGGAACTAGCGGGACCCCAATATGGAGAGACCCAGTACTTC
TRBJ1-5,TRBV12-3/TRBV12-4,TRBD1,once,CASSLGPDRGNHQPQHF,TGTGCCAGCAGTTTAGGGCCTGACAGGGGCAATCATCAGCCCCAGCATTTT
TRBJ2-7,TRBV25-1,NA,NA,CASSEAGSVEDEQYF,TGTGCCAGCAGTGAGGCAGGGTCCGTGGAAGACGAGCAGTACTTC
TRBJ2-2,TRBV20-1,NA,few,CSARLGRGNTGELFF,TGCAGTGCTAGACTTGGCAGGGGGAACACCGGGGAGCTGTTTTTT
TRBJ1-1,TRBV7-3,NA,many,CASSGLNTEAFF,TGTGCCAGCAGCGGACTGAACACTGAAGCTTTCTTT
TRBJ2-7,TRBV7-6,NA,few,CASSYLEDPYEQYF,TGTGCCAGCAGTTATTTGGAGGACCCCTACGAGCAGTACTTC
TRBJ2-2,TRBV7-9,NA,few,CASSPPGQGGTGELFF,TGTGCCAGCAGCCCCCCAGGCCAGGGTGGCACCGGGGAGCTGTTTTTT
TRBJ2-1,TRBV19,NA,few,CASSPYGNEQFF,TGTGCCAGTAGTCCCTACGGCAATGAGCAGTTCTTC
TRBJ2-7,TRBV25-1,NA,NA,CAGSEYRQGSSYEQYF,TGTGCCGGCAGTGAATATAGGCAGGGTAGCTCCTACGAGCAGTACTTC
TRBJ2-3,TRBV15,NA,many,CATSRDLNPADTQYF,TGTGCCACCAGCAGAGATCTAAACCCCGCAGATACGCAGTATTTT
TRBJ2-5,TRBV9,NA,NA,CASSVDGTRLETQYF,TGTGCCAGCAGCGTAGACGGGACACGGTTGGAGACCCAGTACTTC
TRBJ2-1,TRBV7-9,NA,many,CASSSTVWNEQFF,TGTGCCAGCAGCTCAACTGTGTGGAATGAGCAGTTCTTC
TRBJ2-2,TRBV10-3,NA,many,CAIKGDGTGELFF,TGTGCCATCAAAGGGGACGGCACCGGGGAGCTGTTTTTT
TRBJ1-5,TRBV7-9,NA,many,CASSLSQGSNQPQHF,TGTGCCAGCAGCCTATCACAGGGTAGCAATCAGCCCCAGCATTTT
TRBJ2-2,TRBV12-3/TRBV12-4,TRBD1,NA,CASSLRGPNTGELFF,TGTGCCAGCAGTTTGAGGGGGCCCAACACCGGGGAGCTGTTTTTT
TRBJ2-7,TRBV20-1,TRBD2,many,CSASGGPGLAAYEQYF,TGCAGTGCTAGCGGGGGACCGGGACTAGCGGCCTACGAGCAGTACTTC
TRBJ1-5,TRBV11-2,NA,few,CASSLGEGSNQPQHF,TGTGCCAGCAGCTTAGGGGAGGGGAGCAATCAGCCCCAGCATTTT
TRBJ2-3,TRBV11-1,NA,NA,CASSLFRGTDTQYF,TGTGCCAGCAGCTTATTCCGAGGCACAGATACGCAGTATTTT
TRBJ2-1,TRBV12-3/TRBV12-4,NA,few,CASSLLGLFNEQFF,TGTGCCAGCAGTTTATTAGGACTTTTCAATGAGCAGTTCTTC
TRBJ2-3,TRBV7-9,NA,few,CASRPYGGTSTDTQYF,TGTGCCAGCAGGCCATATGGCGGGACTAGCACAGATACGCAGTATTTT
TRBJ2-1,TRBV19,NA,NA,CATDGGTAYNEQFF,TGTGCCACCGACGGGGGGACAGCCTACAATGAGCAGTTCTTC
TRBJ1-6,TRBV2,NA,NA,CASRWRAGDRSPLHF,TGTGCCAGCAGGTGGCGAGCTGGAGACAGGTCACCCCTCCACTTT
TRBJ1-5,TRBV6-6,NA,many,CATKSDNQPQHF,TGTGCCACCAAATCCGACAATCAGCCCCAGCATTTT
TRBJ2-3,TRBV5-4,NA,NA,CASSLGDTPYF,TGTGCCAGCAGCTTGGGGGATACGCCGTATTTT
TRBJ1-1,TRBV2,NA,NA,CASTGGGMNTEAFF,TGTGCCAGCACGGGAGGAGGGATGAACACTGAAGCTTTCTTT
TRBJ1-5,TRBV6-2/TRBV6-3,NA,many,CASSSWDFNQPQHF,TGTGCCAGCAGTTCCTGGGACTTCAATCAGCCCCAGCATTTT
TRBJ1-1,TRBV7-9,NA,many,CASSPSLNTEAFF,TGTGCCAGCAGCCCGTCATTGAACACTGAAGCTTTCTTT
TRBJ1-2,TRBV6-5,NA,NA,CASSYSVEGNLYGYTF,TGTGCCAGCAGTTACTCGGTGGAGGGGAACCTCTATGGCTACACCTTC
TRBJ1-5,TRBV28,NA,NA,CASTQNQPQHF,TGTGCCAGCACCCAGAATCAGCCCCAGCATTTT
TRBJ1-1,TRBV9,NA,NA,CASSVDPRESVNTEAFF,TGTGCCAGCAGCGTAGATCCCAGGGAGAGTGTGAACACTGAAGCTTTCTTT
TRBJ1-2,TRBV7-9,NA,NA,CASSLGPGDYGYTF,TGTGCCAGCAGCTTGGGCCCAGGGGATTATGGCTACACCTTC
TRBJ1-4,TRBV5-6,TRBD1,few,CASSTLSGTVNEKLFF,TGTGCCAGCAGCACACTGAGCGGGACAGTGAATGAAAAACTGTTTTTT
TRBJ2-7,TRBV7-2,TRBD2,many,CASSSVAGGPYEQYF,TGTGCCAGCAGCTCCGTAGCGGGAGGGCCCTACGAGCAGTACTTC
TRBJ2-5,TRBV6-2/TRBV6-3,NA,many,CASSYGAGLKTQYF,TGTGCCAGCAGTTACGGGGCAGGGCTGAAGACCCAGTACTTC
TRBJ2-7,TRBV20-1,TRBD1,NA,CSALGQGATYEQYF,TGCAGTGCTCTAGGACAGGGGGCCACCTACGAGCAGTACTTC
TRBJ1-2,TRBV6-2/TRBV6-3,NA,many,CASSYGTLYGYTF,TGTGCCAGCAGTTACGGGACCCTCTATGGCTACACCTTC
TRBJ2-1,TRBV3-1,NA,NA,CASSQDYSDTYNEQFF,TGTGCCAGCAGCCAAGATTACAGCGACACCTACAATGAGCAGTTCTTC
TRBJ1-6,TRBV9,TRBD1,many,CASSPRQGGNSPLHF,TGTGCCAGCAGCCCCCGACAGGGAGGCAATTCACCCCTCCACTTT
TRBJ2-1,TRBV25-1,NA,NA,CASSENYGGGSYNEQFF,TGTGCCAGCAGTGAGAACTACGGAGGGGGCTCCTACAATGAGCAGTTCTTC
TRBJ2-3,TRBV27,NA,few,CASSSYPGHLYFTDTQYF,TGTGCCAGCAGTTCCTATCCGGGACACCTATACTTCACAGATACGCAGTATTTT
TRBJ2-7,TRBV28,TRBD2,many,CASSSIAGGGPYEQYF,TGTGCCAGCAGCTCCATAGCGGGAGGGGGGCCCTACGAGCAGTACTTC
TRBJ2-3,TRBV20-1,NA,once,CRAWARPDTQYF,TGCCGCGCTTGGGCACGCCCAGATACGCAGTATTTT
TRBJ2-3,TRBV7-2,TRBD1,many,CASSSRWDSRTDTQYF,TGTGCCAGCAGCTCCCGTTGGGACAGCCGCACAGATACGCAGTATTTT
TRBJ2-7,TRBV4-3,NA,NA,CASSQLRGGAYEQYF,TGCGCCAGCAGCCAACTTAGGGGTGGAGCCTACGAGCAGTACTTC
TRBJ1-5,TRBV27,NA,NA,CASSFAGFRPQHF,TGTGCCAGCAGTTTCGCGGGTTTTCGGCCCCAGCATTTT